This TCR beta chain is from a study of T cell clones after liver transplantation. As for the study in general: TCRbeta sequencing after a pre-transplant mixed lymphocyte reaction identified graft-donor-reactive clones, later tracked in post-transplant blood. Overall study results and limits: The donor-reactive repertoire was only partly measurable in two subjects, lacking donor cells. A larger donor-reactive than third-party decline suggested partial antigen-specific deletion. These preliminary findings come from unstandardized post-transplant sampling times.

The method was immunoSEQ multiplex PCR; TCRdb's version includes in-frame clones alone and lacks a portion of them. The sample lists about 75,000 clones; roughly 84% were seen once. On this clone itself: Its target is unknown.

The junction had 14 bases not matched to a gene; V was cut back by 3 bases and J by 6 bases. The CDR3 is made up of 17 amino acids. Germline values: CDR1 MDHEN, CDR2 SYDVKM. J is TRBJ1-5 and V is TRBV28; TRBD1 matches at 7 bases. The material was CD4+ T cells from blood, obtained 48 months after liver transplant. The receptor was isolated from a human patient who received a liver transplant. The graft donor may be the source of some T cells. This CDR3 is CASSFFYGRGSSQPQHF. In DNA, the CDR3 is TGTGCCAGCAGTTTCTTCTACGGCAGGGGGTCGAGTCAGCCCCAGCATTTT.